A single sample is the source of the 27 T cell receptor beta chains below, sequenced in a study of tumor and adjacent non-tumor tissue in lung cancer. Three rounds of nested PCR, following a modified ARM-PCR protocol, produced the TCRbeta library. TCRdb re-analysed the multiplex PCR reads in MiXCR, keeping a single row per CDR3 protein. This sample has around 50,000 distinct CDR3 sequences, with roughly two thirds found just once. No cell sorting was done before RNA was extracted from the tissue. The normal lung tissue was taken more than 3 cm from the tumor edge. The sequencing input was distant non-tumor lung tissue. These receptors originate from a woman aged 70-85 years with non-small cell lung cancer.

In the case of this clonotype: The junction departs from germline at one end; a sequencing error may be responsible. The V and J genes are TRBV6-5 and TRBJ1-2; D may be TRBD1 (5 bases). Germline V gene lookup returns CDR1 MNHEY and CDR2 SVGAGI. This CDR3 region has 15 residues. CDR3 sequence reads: CAISYLINQGWGYTF. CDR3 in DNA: TGTGCCATCAGTTACTTGATAAATCAGGGTTGGGGCTACACCTTC.

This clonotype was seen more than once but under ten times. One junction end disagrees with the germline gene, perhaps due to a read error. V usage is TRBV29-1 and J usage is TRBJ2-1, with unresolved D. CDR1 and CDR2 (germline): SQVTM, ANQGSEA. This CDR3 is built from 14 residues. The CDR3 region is CSVEPGFTYSEQFF. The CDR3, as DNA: TGCAGCGTTGAACCCGGTTTTACCTACAGTGAGCAGTTCTTC.

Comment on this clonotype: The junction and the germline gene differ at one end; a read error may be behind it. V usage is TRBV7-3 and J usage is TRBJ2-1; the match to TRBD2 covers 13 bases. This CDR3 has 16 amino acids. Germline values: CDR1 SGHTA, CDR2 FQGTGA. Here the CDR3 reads CTSSPSGLAGLNEQFF. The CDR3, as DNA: TGTACCAGCAGCCCGTCGGGACTAGCGGGATTAAATGAGCAGTTCTTC.

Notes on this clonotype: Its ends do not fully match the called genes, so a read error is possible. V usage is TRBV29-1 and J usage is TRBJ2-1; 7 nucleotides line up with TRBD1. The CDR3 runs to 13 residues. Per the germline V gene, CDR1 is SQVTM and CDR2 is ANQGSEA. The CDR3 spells CSLAITGDNEQFF. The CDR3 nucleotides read TGCAGCCTTGCAATAACAGGGGACAATGAACAGTTCTTT.

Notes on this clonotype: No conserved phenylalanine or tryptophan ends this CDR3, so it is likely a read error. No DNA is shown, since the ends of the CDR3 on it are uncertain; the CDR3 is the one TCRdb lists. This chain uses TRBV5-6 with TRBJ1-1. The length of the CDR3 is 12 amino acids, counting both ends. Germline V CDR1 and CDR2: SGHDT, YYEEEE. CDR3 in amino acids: CASLFSDTEASC.

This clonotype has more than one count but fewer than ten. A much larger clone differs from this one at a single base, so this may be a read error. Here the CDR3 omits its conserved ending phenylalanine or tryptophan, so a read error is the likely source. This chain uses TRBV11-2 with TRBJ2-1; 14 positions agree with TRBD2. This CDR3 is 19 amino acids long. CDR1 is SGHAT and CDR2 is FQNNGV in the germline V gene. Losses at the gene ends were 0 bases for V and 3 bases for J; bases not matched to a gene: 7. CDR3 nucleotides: TGTGCCAGCAGCTTAGAGTGGGGACTAGCGGGAGTTAACTACAATGAGCAGTTCTCC. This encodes CASSLEWGLAGVNYNEQFS.

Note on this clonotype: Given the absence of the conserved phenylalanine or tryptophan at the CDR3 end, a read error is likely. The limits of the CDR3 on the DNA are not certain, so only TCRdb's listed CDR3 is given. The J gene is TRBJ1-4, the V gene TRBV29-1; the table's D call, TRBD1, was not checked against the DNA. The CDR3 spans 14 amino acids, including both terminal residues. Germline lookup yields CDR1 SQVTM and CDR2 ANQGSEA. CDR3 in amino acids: CSVGQGGTNERPFY.

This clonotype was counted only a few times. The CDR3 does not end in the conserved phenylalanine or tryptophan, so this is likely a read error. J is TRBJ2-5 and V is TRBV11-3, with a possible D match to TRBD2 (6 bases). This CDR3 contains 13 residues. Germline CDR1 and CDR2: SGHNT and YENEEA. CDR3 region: CAGSLSGLETQYL. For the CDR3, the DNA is TGTGCCGGCAGCTTAAGCGGGTTAGAGACCCAGTACTTA.

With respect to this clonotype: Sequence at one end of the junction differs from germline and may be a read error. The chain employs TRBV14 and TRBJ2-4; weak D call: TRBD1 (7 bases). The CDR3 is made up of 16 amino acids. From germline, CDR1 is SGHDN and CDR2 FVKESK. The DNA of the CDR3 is TGTGCCAGCAGCCAAGACAGGGGGGTTGCCAAAAACATTCAGTATTTC. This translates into CASSQDRGVAKNIQYF.

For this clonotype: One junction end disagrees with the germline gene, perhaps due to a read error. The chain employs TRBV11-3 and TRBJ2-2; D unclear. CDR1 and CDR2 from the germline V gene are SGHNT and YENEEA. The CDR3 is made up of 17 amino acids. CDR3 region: CVSSPHQTTTNTGELFF. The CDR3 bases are TGTGTCAGCAGCCCCCATCAAACGACAACGAACACCGGGGAGCTGTTTTTT.

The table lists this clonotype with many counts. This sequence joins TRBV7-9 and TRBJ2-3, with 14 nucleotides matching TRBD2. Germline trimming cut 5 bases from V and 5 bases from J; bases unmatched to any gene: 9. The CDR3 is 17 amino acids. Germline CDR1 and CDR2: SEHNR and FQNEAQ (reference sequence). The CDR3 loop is CASSKGLAGGMQDTQYF. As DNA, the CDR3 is TGTGCCAGCAGCAAAGGACTAGCGGGAGGTATGCAAGATACGCAGTATTTT.

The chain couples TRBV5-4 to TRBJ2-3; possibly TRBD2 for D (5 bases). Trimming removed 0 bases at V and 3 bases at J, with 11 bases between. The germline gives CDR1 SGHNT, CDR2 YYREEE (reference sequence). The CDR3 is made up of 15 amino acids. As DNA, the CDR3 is TGTGCCAGCAGCTTGGTAGTGGGGAGTACAGATACGCAGTATTTT. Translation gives CASSLVVGSTDTQYF.

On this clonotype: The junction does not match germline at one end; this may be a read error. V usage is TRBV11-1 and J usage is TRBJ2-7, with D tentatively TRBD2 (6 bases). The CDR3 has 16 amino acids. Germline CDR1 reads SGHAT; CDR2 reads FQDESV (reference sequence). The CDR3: CPSSYDLGTGSYEQYF. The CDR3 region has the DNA TGTCCCAGTAGCTACGACTTAGGGACTGGTTCCTACGAGCAGTACTTC.

DNA for the CDR3: TGTGCCATCAGAAATGACGGAGTGACGGGTGTCTACAATGAGCAGTTCTTC. It specifies CAIRNDGVTGVYNEQFF. The chain combines TRBV10-3 with TRBJ2-1; no firm D call. CDR1 and CDR2 (germline): ENHRY, SYGVKD. The CDR3 is made up of 17 amino acids. V lost 6 bases, J lost 3 bases, and 21 bases lay in between.

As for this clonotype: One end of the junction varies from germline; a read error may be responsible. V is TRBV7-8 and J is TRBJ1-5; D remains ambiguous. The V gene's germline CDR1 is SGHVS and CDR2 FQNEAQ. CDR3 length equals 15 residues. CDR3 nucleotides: TGTGCCAGCACCTTAGGAGCATCCGAGGATCAGCCCCAGCATTTC. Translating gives CASTLGASEDQPQHF.

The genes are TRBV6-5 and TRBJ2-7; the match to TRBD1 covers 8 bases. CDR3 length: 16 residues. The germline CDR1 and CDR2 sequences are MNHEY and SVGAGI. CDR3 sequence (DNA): TGTGTGAGCAGTTACTCGTATTGGGACAGGACCTACGAGCAGTACTTC. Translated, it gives CVSSYSYWDRTYEQYF.

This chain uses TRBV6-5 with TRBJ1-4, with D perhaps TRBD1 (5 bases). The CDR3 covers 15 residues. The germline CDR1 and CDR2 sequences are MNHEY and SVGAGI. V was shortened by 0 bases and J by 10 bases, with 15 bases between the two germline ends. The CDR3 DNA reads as TGTGCCAGCAGTTACTCGGGGCTTAAGCATGTAAAACTGTTTTTT. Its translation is CASSYSGLKHVKLFF.

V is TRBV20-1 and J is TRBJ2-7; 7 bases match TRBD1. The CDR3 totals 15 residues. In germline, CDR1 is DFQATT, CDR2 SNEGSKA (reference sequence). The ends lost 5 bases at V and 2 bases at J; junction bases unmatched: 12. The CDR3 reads CSACPVRQGAYEQYF. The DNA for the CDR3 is TGCAGTGCTTGTCCTGTTAGGCAGGGGGCCTACGAGCAGTACTTC.

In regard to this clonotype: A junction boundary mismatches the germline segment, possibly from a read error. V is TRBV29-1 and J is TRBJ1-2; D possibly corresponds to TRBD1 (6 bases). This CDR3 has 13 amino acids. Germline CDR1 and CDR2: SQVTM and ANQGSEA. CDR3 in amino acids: CSVRGGSDYGYTF. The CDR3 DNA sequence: TGTAGCGTCAGAGGGGGGTCTGACTATGGCTACACCTTC.

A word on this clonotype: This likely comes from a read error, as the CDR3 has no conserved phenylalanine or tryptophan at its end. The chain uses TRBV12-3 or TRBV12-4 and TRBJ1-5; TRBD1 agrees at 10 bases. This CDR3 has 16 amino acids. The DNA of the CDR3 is TGTGCCGGCAGTGTAAAGACAGGGGGCGTTAATCAGCCCCAGCATCTT. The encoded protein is CAGSVKTGGVNQPQHL.

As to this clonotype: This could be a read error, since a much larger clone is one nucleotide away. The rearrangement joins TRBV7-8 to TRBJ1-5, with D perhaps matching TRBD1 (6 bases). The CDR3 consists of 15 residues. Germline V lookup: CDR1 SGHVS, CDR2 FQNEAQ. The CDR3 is CASSKQGGSNQPHHF. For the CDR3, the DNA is TGTGCCAGCAGTAAACAGGGAGGAAGCAATCAGCCCCACCATTTT.

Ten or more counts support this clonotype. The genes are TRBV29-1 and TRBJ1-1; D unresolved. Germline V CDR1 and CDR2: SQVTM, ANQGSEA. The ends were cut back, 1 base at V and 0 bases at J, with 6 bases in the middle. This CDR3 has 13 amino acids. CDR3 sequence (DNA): TGCAGCGTTGAAGTACAGCTGAACACTGAAGCTTTCTTT. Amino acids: CSVEVQLNTEAFF. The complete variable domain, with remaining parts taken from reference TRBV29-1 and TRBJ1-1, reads SAVISQKPSRDICQRGTSLTIQCQVDSQVTMMFWYRQQPGQSLTLIATANQGSEATYESGFVIDKFPISRPNLTFSTLTVSNMSPEDSSIYLCSVEVQLNTEAFFGQGTRLTVV.

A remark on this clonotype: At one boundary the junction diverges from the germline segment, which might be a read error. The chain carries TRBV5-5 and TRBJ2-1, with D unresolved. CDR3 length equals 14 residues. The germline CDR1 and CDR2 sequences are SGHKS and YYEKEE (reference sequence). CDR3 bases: TGTGCCGGCAGCATCCTAGTTGTGGGCAATGAGCAGTTCTTC. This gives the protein CAGSILVVGNEQFF. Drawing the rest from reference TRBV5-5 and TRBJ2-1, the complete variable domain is DAGVTQSPTHLIKTRGQQVTLRCSPISGHKSVSWYQQVLGQGPQFIFQYYEKEERGRGNFPDRFSARQFPNYSSELNVNALLLGDSALYLCAGSILVVGNEQFFGPGTRLTVL.

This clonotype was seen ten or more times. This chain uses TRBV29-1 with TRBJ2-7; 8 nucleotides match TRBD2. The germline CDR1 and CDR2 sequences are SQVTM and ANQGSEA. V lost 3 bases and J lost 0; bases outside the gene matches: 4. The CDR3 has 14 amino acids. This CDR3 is CSVDSGTSSYEQYF. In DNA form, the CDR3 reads TGCAGCGTTGATAGCGGGACCAGCTCCTACGAGCAGTACTTC.

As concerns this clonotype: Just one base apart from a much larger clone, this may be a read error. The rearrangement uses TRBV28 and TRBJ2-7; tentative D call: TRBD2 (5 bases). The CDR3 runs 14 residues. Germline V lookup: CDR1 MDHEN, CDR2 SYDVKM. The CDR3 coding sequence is TGTGCCTGCAGTTCTAGGTGGGAGTCCTACGAGCAGTACTTC. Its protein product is CACSSRWESYEQYF.

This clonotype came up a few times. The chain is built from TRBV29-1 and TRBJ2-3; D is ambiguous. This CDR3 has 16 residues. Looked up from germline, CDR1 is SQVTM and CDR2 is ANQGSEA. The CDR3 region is CSVRPRKYGNTDTQYF. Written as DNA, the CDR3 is TGCAGTGTTCGCCCCCGAAAATATGGGAACACAGATACGCAGTATTTT.

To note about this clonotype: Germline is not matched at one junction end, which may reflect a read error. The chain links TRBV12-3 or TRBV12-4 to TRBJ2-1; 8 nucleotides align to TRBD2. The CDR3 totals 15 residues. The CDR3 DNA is TGTGCCAGTAGTTCCAGCGGGAGTGGAGACAGTGAGCAGTTCTTC. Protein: CASSSSGSGDSEQFF.